This TCR beta chain was documented in a study of control samples from healthy donors and cancer patients. Produced via immunoSEQ multiplex PCR; TCRdb's table is partial and in-frame only. Here the sample spans some 140,000 clones, around nine tenths being singletons. Source material: blood. This TCR came from a woman in her 30s in good health.

In DNA form, the CDR3 reads TGTGCCAGTAGTGGACAGGTGAACACTGAAGCTTTCTTT. Translating gives CASSGQVNTEAFF. This chain uses TRBV19 with TRBJ1-1, with 7 bases identical to TRBD1. Germline V lookup: CDR1 LNHDA, CDR2 SQIVND (reference sequence). The CDR3 length is 13 residues. V shed 5 bases, J shed 0 bases, and the junction held 0 bases outside the gene matches.